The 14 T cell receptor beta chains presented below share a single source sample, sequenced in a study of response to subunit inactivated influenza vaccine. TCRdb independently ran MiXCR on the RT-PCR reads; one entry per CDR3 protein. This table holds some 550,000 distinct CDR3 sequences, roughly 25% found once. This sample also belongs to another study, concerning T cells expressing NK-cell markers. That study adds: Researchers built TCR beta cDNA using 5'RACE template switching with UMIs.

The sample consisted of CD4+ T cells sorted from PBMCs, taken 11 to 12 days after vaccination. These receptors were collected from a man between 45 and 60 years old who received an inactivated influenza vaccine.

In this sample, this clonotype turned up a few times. The CDR3 nucleotides are TGTGCCAGCTTGGCAGGGGGTATAGGCAATGAGCAGTTCTTC. Its protein product is CASLAGGIGNEQFF. The chain joins TRBV28 to TRBJ2-1, with 7 bases that match TRBD1. The CDR3 sequence is 14 residues long. Looked up from germline, CDR1 is MDHEN and CDR2 is SYDVKM. V was pared by 8 bases and J by 6 bases, with 10 bases of the junction left unmatched.

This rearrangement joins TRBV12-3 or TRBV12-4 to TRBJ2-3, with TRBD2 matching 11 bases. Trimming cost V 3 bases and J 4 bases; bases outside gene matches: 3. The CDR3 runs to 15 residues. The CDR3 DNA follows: TGTGCCAGCAGTTTGGGGACTAGCGGACCAGATACGCAGTATTTT. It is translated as CASSLGTSGPDTQYF.

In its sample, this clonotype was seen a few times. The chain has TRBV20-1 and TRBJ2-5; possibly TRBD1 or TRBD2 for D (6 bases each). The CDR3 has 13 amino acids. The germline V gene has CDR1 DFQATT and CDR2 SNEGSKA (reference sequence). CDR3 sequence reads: CSPRRGVSETQYF. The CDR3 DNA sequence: TGCAGCCCGAGGAGGGGGGTATCAGAGACCCAGTACTTC.

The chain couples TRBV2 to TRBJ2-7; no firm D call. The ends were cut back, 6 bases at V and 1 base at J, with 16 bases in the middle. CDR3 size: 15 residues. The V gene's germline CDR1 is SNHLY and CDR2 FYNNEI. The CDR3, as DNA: TGTGCCAGCAGCAAAACCGGGCCCCCTTCCTACGAGCAGTACTTC. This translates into CASSKTGPPSYEQYF.

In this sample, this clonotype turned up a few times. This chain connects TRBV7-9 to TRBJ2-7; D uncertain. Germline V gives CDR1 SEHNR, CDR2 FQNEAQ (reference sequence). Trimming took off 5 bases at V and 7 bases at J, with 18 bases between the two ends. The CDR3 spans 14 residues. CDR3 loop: CASSPETILGEQYF. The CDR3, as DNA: TGTGCCAGCAGCCCCGAAACAATCCTCGGGGAGCAGTACTTC. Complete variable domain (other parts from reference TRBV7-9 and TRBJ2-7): DTGVSQNPRHKITKRGQNVTFRCDPISEHNRLYWYRQTLGQGPEFLTYFQNEAQLEKSRLLSDRFSAERPKGSFSTLEIQRTEQGDSAMYLCASSPETILGEQYFGPGTRLTVT.

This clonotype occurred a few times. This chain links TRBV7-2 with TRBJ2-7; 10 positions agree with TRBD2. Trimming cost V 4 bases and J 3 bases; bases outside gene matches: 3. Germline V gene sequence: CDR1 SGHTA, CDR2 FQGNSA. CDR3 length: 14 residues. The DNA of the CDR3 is TGTGCCAGCAGCTCACAGCGGGGGGGCTACGAGCAGTACTTC. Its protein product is CASSSQRGGYEQYF.

The CDR3, as DNA: TGCAGTGCTCCGGACAGGAATAACAATGAGCAGTTCTTC. This gives the protein CSAPDRNNNEQFF. V gene TRBV20-1 combines with J gene TRBJ2-1, with TRBD1 identical over 7 bases. J lost 5 bases, V lost 5 bases, and 6 bases had no gene match. The CDR3 covers 13 residues. Germline V gene sequence: CDR1 DFQATT, CDR2 SNEGSKA (reference sequence).

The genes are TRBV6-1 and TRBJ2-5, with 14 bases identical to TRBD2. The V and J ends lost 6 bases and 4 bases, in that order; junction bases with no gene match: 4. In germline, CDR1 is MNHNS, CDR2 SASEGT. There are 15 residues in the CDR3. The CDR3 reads CASSETSGGAETQYF. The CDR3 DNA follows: TGTGCCAGCAGCGAGACTAGCGGGGGGGCAGAGACCCAGTACTTC.

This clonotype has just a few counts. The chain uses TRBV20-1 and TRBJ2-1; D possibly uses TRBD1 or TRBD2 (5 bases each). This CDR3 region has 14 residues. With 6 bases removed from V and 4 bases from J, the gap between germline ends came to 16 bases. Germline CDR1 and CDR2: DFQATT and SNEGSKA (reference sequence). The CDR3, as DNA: TGCAGTGCCGTTACCGGGACGGCTTACAATGAGCAGTTCTTC. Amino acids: CSAVTGTAYNEQFF.

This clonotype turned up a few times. CDR3 residues: CASSLAPGVGTQYF. As DNA, the CDR3 is TGTGCCAGCAGCTTAGCTCCCGGCGTCGGTACGCAGTATTTT. The chain uses TRBV7-2 and TRBJ2-3; D unresolved. There are 14 residues in the CDR3. Germline values: CDR1 SGHTA, CDR2 FQGNSA. Trimming removed 0 bases from V and 8 bases from J, with 12 bases in between. Full variable domain (outside the CDR3, taken from reference TRBV7-2 and TRBJ2-3): GAGVSQSPSNKVTEKGKDVELRCDPISGHTALYWYRQSLGQGLEFLIYFQGNSAPDKSGLPSDRFSAERTGGSVSTLTIQRTQQEDSAVYLCASSLAPGVGTQYFGPGTRLTVL.

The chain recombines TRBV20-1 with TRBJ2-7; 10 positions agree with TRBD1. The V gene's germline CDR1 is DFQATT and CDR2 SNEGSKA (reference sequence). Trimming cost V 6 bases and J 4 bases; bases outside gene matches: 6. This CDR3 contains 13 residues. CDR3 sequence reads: CSAPGQGDYEQYF. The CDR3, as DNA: TGCAGTGCCCCCGGACAGGGGGATTACGAGCAGTACTTC.

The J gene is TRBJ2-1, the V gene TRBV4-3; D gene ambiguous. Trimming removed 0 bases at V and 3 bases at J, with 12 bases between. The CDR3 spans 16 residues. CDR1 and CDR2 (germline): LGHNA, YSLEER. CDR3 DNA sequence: TGCGCCAGCAGCCAAGATTGGAGACCGAGCTACAATGAGCAGTTCTTC. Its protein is CASSQDWRPSYNEQFF.

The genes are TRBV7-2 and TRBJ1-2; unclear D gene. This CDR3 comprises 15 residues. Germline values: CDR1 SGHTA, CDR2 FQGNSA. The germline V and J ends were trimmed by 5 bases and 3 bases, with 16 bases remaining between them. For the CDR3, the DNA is TGTGCCAGCAGCCCAAATGCTATTTCCCACTATGGCTACACCTTC. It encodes CASSPNAISHYGYTF.

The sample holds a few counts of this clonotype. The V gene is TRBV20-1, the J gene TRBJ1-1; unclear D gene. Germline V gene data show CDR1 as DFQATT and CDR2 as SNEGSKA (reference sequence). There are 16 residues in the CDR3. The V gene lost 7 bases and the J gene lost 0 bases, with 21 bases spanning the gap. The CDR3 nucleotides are TGCAGTGGGATTGGGATCTCACAGTTTCTGAACACTGAAGCTTTCTTT. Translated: CSGIGISQFLNTEAFF.